This T cell receptor beta chain comes out of a study of early T cells in non-severe SARS-CoV-2 infection. Many counts were recorded for this clonotype. The junction differs from germline at one of its ends, possibly a read error. A single record per CDR3 protein comes from TCRdb applying MiXCR to the 5' RACE reads. The table includes approximately 29,000 distinct CDR3 sequences, approximately 6.6% detected once. Sequencing was performed on whole blood, taken at baseline. The clonotype originates from an adult who was a healthcare worker with PCR-confirmed SARS-CoV-2 infection or an uninfected control (not recorded which).

The CDR3 DNA follows: TGTGCTAGCAGCTTAGGTAGCCGGGATGAGCAGTTCTTC. It codes for CASSLGSRDEQFF. The V and J genes are TRBV7-7 and TRBJ2-1; D unresolved. This CDR3 contains 13 residues. Per germline, CDR1 SSHAT and CDR2 FNYEAQ (reference sequence).